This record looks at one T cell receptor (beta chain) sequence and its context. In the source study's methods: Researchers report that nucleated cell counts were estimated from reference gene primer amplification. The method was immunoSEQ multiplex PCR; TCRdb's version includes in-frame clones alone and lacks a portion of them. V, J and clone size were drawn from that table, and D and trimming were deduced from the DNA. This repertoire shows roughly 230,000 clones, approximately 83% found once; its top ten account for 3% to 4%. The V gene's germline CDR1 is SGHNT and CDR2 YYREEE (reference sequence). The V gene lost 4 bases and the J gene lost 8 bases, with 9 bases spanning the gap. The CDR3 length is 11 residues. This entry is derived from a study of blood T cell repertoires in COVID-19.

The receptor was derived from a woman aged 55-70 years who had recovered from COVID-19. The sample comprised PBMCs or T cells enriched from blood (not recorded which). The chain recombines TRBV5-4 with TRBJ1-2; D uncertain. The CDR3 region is CASSAVEGYTF. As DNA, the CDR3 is TGTGCCAGCAGCGCTGTCGAGGGCTACACCTTC.